The 10 T cell receptor beta chains below come from one sample, sequenced in a study of cytotoxic CD8 clonotypes in ibrutinib-treated CLL. Produced via immunoSEQ multiplex PCR; TCRdb's table is partial and in-frame only. Of about 160,000 clones in the sample, 70% to 85% were seen once. The sample here was PBMCs, taken after 12 months of ibrutinib treatment. These receptors were taken from a human donor with chronic lymphocytic leukemia.

J is TRBJ1-5 and V is TRBV7-2; unclear D gene. The CDR3 contains 13 residues. V shed 1 base and J shed 7 bases, with 8 bases lying between them. Germline loops: CDR1 SGHTA, CDR2 FQGNSA. CDR3 DNA sequence: TGTGCCAGCAGCTTAGGAGATCACCAGCCCCAGCATTTT. As protein: CASSLGDHQPQHF.

This clone was observed a single time. The rearrangement uses TRBV18 and TRBJ1-1; perhaps TRBD1 as D (6 bases). Germline V gene sequence: CDR1 KGHSH, CDR2 LQKENI. The CDR3 covers 20 residues. Between the trimmed V and J ends, which lost 1 base and 4 bases, there was a span of 28 bases. The CDR3 DNA reads TGTGCCAGCTCACCACGGTCAGGGGATAATATCTTTTCTATTATCACTGAAGCTTTCTTT. It specifies CASSPRSGDNIFSIITEAFF.

The J gene is TRBJ1-6, the V gene TRBV6-1; tentative D call: TRBD1 (5 bases). The CDR3 has 16 amino acids. Germline CDR1 reads MNHNS; CDR2 reads SASEGT. The V gene lost 4 bases and the J gene lost 0 bases, with 10 bases spanning the gap. The CDR3 spells CASSGGSSSYNSPLHF. CDR3 DNA sequence: TGTGCCAGCAGTGGGGGGTCGAGCTCCTATAATTCACCCCTCCACTTT.

The chain couples TRBV29-1 to TRBJ2-4; 11 bases are a match to TRBD1. Per germline, CDR1 SQVTM and CDR2 ANQGSEA. This CDR3 has 15 amino acids. J lost 0 bases, V lost 5 bases, and 3 bases had no gene match. CDR3 residues: CSVSGTGGAKNIQYF. In nucleotides, the CDR3 is TGCAGCGTTTCAGGGACAGGGGGAGCCAAAAACATTCAGTACTTC.

The rearrangement uses TRBV11-2 and TRBJ1-1; D gene uncertain. The CDR3 length is 13 residues. Per the germline V gene, CDR1 is SGHAT and CDR2 is FQNNGV. The V end was cut by 0 bases, the J end by 3 bases, with 5 bases between. The CDR3 sequence: CASSLDPYTEAFF. In DNA, the CDR3 is TGTGCCAGCAGCTTAGATCCATACACTGAAGCTTTCTTT.

This chain uses TRBV6-1 with TRBJ2-3, with D perhaps matching TRBD1 or TRBD2 (5 bases each). The V and J ends lost 10 bases and 1 base respectively, with 9 bases between them. This CDR3 spans 12 amino acids. The germline CDR1 and CDR2 sequences are MNHNS and SASEGT. CDR3 nucleotide sequence: TGTGCCACCGGGGACGGCACAGATACGCAGTATTTT. The encoded protein is CATGDGTDTQYF.

This chain connects TRBV9 to TRBJ1-1; 8 bases are shared with TRBD1. CDR1 and CDR2 (germline): SGDLS, YYNGEE. V lost 4 bases and J lost 3; bases outside the gene matches: 20. CDR3 length: 19 amino acids. CDR3 sequence: CASSMTNDRGGSWDTEAFF. The CDR3 coding sequence is TGTGCCAGCAGCATGACTAATGACAGGGGAGGTTCTTGGGACACTGAAGCTTTCTTT. Supplemented by reference TRBV9 and TRBJ1-1, the full variable domain reads DSGVTQTPKHLITATGQRVTLRCSPRSGDLSVYWYQQSLDQGLQFLIQYYNGEERAKGNILERFSAQQFPDLHSELNLSSLELGDSALYFCASSMTNDRGGSWDTEAFFGQGTRLTVV.

This chain's CDR3 is CASSYSRSNQPQHF. Written as DNA, the CDR3 is TGTGCCAGCAGTTACTCTCGAAGCAATCAGCCCCAGCATTTT. The chain recombines TRBV6-6 with TRBJ1-5; D not certain. Germline loops: CDR1 MNHNY, CDR2 SVGAGI (reference sequence). V lost 0 bases to trimming and J lost 1 base, with 4 bases between them. The length of the CDR3 is 14 residues.

About this clone: A much bigger clone sits one base away, suggesting this may be a read error. This same CDR3 is encoded by further DNA sequences in the sample. The chain joins TRBV11-3 to TRBJ2-3; D unresolved. The V gene's germline CDR1 is SGHNT and CDR2 YENEEA. This CDR3 is built from 15 residues. V was pared by 1 base and J by 2 bases, with 10 bases between. CDR3 loop: CASSLGPSPTDTQYF. The DNA of the CDR3 is TGTGCCAGCAGCTTAGGTCCGAGTCCCACAGATACGCAGTATTTT. Based on the CDR3 plus reference TRBV11-3 and TRBJ2-3, the full variable domain is EAGVVQSPRYKIIEKKQPVAFWCNPISGHNTLYWYLQNLGQGPELLIRYENEEAVDDSQLPKDRFSAERLKGVDSTLKIQPAELGDSAVYLCASSLGPSPTDTQYFGPGTRLTVL.

The chain employs TRBV28 and TRBJ2-7; D is uncertain. The germline V gene encodes CDR1 MDHEN and CDR2 SYDVKM. Trimming shortened V by 5 bases and J by 6 bases, and 5 bases separated the two germline ends. The CDR3 sequence is 10 residues long. The CDR3 nucleotides read TGTGCCAGCAGTGTAACCGAGCAGTACTTC. As protein: CASSVTEQYF. Looking up the rest from reference TRBV28 and TRBJ2-7 gives the full variable domain: DVKVTQSSRYLVKRTGEKVFLECVQDMDHENMFWYRQDPGLGLRLIYFSYDVKMKEKGDIPEGYSVSREKKERFSLILESASTNQTSMYLCASSVTEQYFGPGTRLTVT.